This T cell receptor beta chain originates from a study of T cell responses to AZD1222 COVID-19 vaccine (dated by TCRdb to 2020 to 2022). With regard to the full study: AZD1222 recipients whose second dose came at about 4 weeks and those whose second dose came at about 12 weeks were combined into one group, since spike-specific TCR depth and breadth did not differ between the two schedules. A total of 233 trial participants underwent TCR sequencing, of whom about 200 had received two doses of AZD1222 and about 25 had received two doses of the MenACWY control vaccine. Trial participants were enrolled by age into 18-55, 56-69 and 70-plus year subgroups, with roughly 160, 29 and 62 TCR-sequenced participants respectively.

Concerning this clone: Its specific antigen is unknown. The record has no base qualities; no much larger clone is one base away.

Interpreted using the paper, the time point label stands for: baseline before first vaccination. Samples from vaccinated people were obtained from the UK trials COV001 and COV002, which included a single-blind randomized controlled phase 2/3 trial of AZD1222 (ChAdOx1 nCoV-19) in healthy adults. Trial participant PBMC samples were collected at day 0 and day 28 after the second dose for TCRbeta chain sequencing. The CDR3 regions of human TCRbeta chains were analyzed by immunosequencing. Per the original workflow: Repertoire TCRs were matched against a reference library of SARS-CoV-2-specific TCRs generated with the MIRA antigen-specificity platform. Breadth was defined as the fraction of unique TCRs that were SARS-CoV-2-associated. Depth was defined as the fraction of total T cells that were SARS-CoV-2-associated. Using the MIRA data, each spike-specific TCR was assigned both to the spike region to which the TCR was reactive and to a CD4 or CD8 class. Log10-transformed breadth and depth values were compared by one-way ANOVA with Sidak's multiple comparisons tests. TCRdb retrieved this table from immuneACCESS and kept in-frame rearrangements only. Not all clones are present; in checked studies, unresolved V genes account for under half, and no reason is known for the remainder. V and J calls and clone size are as listed in that table; D and trimming were resolved from the DNA. This sample comprises about 73,000 clones, more than 70% of them detected only once. The ten largest account for roughly 20% of the sample.

Points the paper makes about the study in general: Participants were mostly white British and included more females than males, and it was suggested by the authors that clonal diversity may have been underestimated. Because no samples from the day 14 peak response were available, repertoires could be characterized only after the peak T cell response. Nearly half of unique spike-specific TCRs reportedly recognized epitopes outside regions mutated in the B.1.351 and B.1.1.7 variants. After two AZD1222 doses, spike-specific TCR breadth and depth were significantly higher than at day 0 and than in MenACWY recipients. The vaccine-associated CD4 TCRs covered the entire spike protein, and the dominant responses fell in regions 160-218 and 743-854. Conclusions about previously exposed vaccinees were limited because only six AZD1222 recipients were SARS-CoV-2 seropositive at baseline. In the small 56-69-year group, the increase in depth fell short of significance, most likely because of low power.

The CDR3 covers 15 residues, taking in both the cysteine and the phenylalanine. The entry retains the CDR3 DNA only, 45 bases that are in frame from base 1. CDR1 and CDR2 (SGHVS, FQNEAQ) derive from the germline V gene. At the junction V is shortened by 1 base and J by 5 bases, with 9 bases in between. The sample in question was peripheral blood, obtained on day 0 of AZD1222 vaccination. The rearranged chain carries TRBV7-8 and TRBJ1-6; TRBD1 is a weak D gene call, 5 bases matching. The origin of this receptor is an adult in good health. CDR3 sequence: CASSLDQGDNSPLHF. The DNA sequence is given as TGTGCCAGCAGCTTAGATCAGGGAGATAATTCACCCCTCCACTTT.